This TCR beta chain derives from a study of blood T cell repertoires in COVID-19. Sequenced by immunoSEQ multiplex PCR; TCRdb stores in-frame clones only, minus some. The table has over 150,000 clones, roughly nine tenths seen once; the top ten hold about 1.1%. CDR1 is KGHSH and CDR2 is LQKENI in the germline V gene. Trimming stripped 4 bases from V and 5 bases from J, with 14 bases between. This CDR3 is 14 amino acids long. The sequencing sample was made of peripheral blood. The TCR comes from a man younger than 45 with acute or convalescent COVID-19. The rearrangement links TRBV18 to TRBJ1-1; D gene unclear. CDR3 protein: CASSRTSQNTEAFF. The CDR3 DNA reads as TGTGCCAGCTCACGCACCTCTCAGAATACTGAAGCTTTCTTT.